This T cell receptor beta chain was retrieved from a study of cytomegalovirus exposure and HLA in healthy donors. PCR involved 60 Vbeta and 13 Jbeta primers. The repertoire was sequenced with immunoSEQ multiplex PCR; TCRdb's copy has only in-frame clones and lacks some. The sample yields roughly 120,000 clones, about 80% seen once. CDR3 length: 11 amino acids. V shed 7 bases, J shed 6 bases, and the junction held 5 bases outside the gene matches. Germline CDR1 reads SQVTM; CDR2 reads ANQGSEA. This TCR was sampled from a young man in good health and CMV-seropositive. The rearrangement joins TRBV29-1 to TRBJ1-1; 7 nucleotides agree with TRBD1. Sample: PBMCs. The CDR3 DNA reads TGCAGCGCCGACAGGGCGGCTGAAGCTTTCTTT. Its translation is CSADRAAEAFF.